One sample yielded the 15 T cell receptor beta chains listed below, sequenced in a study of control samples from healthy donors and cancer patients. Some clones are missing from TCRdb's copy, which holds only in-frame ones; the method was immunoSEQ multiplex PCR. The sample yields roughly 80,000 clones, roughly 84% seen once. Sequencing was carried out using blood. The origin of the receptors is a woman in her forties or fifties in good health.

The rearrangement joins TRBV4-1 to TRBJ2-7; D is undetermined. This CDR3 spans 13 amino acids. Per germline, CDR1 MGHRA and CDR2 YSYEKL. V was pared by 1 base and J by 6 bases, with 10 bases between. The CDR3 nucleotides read TGCGCCAGCAGCCAAGGAAGTAGTGGCGAGCAGTACTTC. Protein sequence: CASSQGSSGEQYF.

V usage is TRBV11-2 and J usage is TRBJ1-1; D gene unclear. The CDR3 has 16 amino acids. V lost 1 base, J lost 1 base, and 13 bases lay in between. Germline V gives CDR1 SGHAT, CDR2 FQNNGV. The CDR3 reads CASSLGVVGRNTEAFF. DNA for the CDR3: TGTGCCAGCAGCTTAGGAGTCGTGGGGAGGAACACTGAAGCTTTCTTT.

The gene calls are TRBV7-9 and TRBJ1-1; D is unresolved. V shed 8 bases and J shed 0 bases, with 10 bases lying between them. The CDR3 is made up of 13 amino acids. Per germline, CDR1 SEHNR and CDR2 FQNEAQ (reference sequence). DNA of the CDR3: TGTGCCAGCGTATTGGAAATGAACACTGAAGCTTTCTTT. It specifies CASVLEMNTEAFF.

The CDR3 nucleotides are TGTGCCAACGCCGACAGGTTTTATGGCTACACCTTC. This codes for CANADRFYGYTF. The chain recombines TRBV6-5 with TRBJ1-2; tentative D call: TRBD1 (6 bases). V was clipped by 10 bases and J by 5 bases, with 14 bases between them. The CDR3 loop spans 12 amino acids. CDR1 is MNHEY, CDR2 SVGAGI, per germline.

The CDR3 DNA reads as TGTGCCAGCAGTCCACACGGGACATCGTTTGGAAACACCATATATTTT. Protein sequence: CASSPHGTSFGNTIYF. The chain recombines TRBV6-6 with TRBJ1-3; tentative D call: TRBD1 (6 bases). Trimming removed 5 bases at V and 3 bases at J, with 17 bases between. CDR1 is MNHNY, CDR2 SVGAGI, per germline (reference sequence). The CDR3 spans 16 residues.

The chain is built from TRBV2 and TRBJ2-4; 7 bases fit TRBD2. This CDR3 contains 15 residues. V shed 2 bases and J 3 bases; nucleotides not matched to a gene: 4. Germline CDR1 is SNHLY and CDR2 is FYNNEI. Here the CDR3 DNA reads TGTGCCAGCAGTGAAAGCGGGGTGGGCAAAAACATTCAGTACTTC. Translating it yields CASSESGVGKNIQYF.

This chain's CDR3 is CASSLARGREEEQFF. In DNA form, the CDR3 reads TGTGCCAGCAGCTTGGCTAGGGGGCGCGAAGAAGAGCAGTTCTTC. The chain employs TRBV5-4 and TRBJ2-1; 7 bases are a match to TRBD1. Germline trimming cut 0 bases from V and 10 bases from J; bases unmatched to any gene: 10. This CDR3 has 15 amino acids. Germline V gene lookup returns CDR1 SGHNT and CDR2 YYREEE (reference sequence).

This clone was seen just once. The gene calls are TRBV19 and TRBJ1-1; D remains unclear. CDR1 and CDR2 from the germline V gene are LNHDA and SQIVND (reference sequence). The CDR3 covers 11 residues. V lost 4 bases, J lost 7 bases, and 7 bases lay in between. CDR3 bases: TGTGCCAGTAGTAATGGTGGTGAAGCTTTCTTT. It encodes CASSNGGEAFF.

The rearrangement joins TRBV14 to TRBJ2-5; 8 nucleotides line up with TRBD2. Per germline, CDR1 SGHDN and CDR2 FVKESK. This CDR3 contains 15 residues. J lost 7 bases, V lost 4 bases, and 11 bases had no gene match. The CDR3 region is CASSPHLRGDGTQYF. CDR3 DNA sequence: TGTGCCAGCAGCCCCCACCTGCGGGGGGACGGGACCCAGTACTTC.

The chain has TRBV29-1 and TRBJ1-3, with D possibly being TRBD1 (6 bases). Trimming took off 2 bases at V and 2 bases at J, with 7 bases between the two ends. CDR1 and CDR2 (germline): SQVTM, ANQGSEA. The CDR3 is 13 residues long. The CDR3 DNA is TGCAGCGTTGAAAAGGGGGCTGGAAACACCATATATTTT. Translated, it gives CSVEKGAGNTIYF.

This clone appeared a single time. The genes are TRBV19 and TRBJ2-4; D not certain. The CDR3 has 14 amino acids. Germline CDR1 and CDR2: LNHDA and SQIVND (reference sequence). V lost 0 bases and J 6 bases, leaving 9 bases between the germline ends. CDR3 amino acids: CASSIDPALNIQYF. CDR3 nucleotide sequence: TGTGCCAGTAGTATAGACCCGGCCCTAAACATTCAGTACTTC.

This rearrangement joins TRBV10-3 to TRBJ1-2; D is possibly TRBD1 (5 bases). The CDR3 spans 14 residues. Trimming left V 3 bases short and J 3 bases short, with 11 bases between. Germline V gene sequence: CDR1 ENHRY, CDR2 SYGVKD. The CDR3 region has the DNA TGTGCCATCAGTGACCAGGGTGATTACTATGGCTACACCTTC. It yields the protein CAISDQGDYYGYTF.

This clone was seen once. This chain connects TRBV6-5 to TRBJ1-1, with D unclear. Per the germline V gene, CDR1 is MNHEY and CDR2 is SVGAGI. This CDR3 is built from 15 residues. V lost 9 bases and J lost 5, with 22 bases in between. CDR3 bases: TGTGCCAGTCAAGGGTTACGAGGAGGCTGGACTGAAGCTTTCTTT. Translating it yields CASQGLRGGWTEAFF.

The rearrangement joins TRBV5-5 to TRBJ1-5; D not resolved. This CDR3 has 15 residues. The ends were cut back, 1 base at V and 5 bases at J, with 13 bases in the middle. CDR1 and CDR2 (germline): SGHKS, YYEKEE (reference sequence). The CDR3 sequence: CASSLWAREDQPQHF. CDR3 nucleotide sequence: TGTGCCAGCAGCTTGTGGGCCCGGGAGGATCAGCCCCAGCATTTT.

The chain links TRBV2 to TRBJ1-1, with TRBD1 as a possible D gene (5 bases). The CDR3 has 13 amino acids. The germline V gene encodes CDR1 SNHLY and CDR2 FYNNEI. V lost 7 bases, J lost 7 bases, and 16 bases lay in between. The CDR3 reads CASTKVGGVEAFF. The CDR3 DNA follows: TGTGCCAGCACAAAGGTTGGGGGTGTTGAAGCTTTCTTT. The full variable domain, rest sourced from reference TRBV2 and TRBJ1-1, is EPEVTQTPSHQVTQMGQEVILRCVPISNHLYFYWYRQILGQKVEFLVSFYNNEISEKSEIFDDQFSVERPDGSNFTLKIRSTKLEDSAMYFCASTKVGGVEAFFGQGTRLTVV.